Sequencing of this T cell receptor (beta chain) was carried out in a study of T cells after posttransplantation cyclophosphamide (dated by TCRdb to the mid-2010s). General notes on the study: Using TRB sequencing, the study followed how the T cell repertoire reconstituted after myeloablative bone marrow transplantation in which posttransplantation cyclophosphamide served as GVHD prophylaxis. Samples from some 40 PTCy-treated patients, along with samples from around 16 of their related bone marrow donors, underwent antigen receptor sequencing. Blood from all 35 or so PTCy patients who had 1-year posttransplant specimens underwent TRB sequencing. In 3 patients, up to about 3 additional blood samples taken between 2 and 5.2 years after transplant also underwent TRB sequencing, as did pretransplant blood from 4 patients. TRA and TRB clonality were tightly correlated in 9 or 10 samples, so subsequent TCR analyses focused on TRB only. Public TRB sequences were searched against a database of over 3,600 sequences associated with responses to pathogens, tumor antigens, self-antigens and alloantigens.

Peripheral blood samples were provided by related bone marrow donors on the day of marrow donation. Peripheral blood and bone marrow mononuclear cells were isolated by Ficoll-Hypaque density centrifugation and were cryopreserved. What the authors observed across the whole study: Donor-recipient similarity was low at 1-2 months but rose over the first year, and later blood repertoires were often dominated by donor CD8+ memory clones. The TRB repertoires of T cells infiltrating skin or the GI tract showed only limited overlap with the TRB repertoires found in blood. Across fewer than 50 patients, recipient CMV seropositivity and CMV reactivation were highly associated with TRB clonality; PTCy diversity was similar to CNI/methotrexate controls.

Genomic DNA was the input for TRB sequencing, which was run either with the immunoSEQ assay at survey resolution or with the hsTCRB kit. The authors processed their data as follows. The immunoSEQ software handled the initial read processing, while the LymphoSeq R package was used for the repertoire analyses. Clonality was computed as 1 minus normalized Shannon entropy; Gini coefficient was also calculated for each TRB dataset. To infer phenotypes in unsorted samples, TRB sequences from sorted subsets of the recipient or donor were mapped onto the unsorted samples of the same recipient. TCRdb re-hosts the immuneACCESS table, in-frame sequences only. Its copies lack some clones; in the studies checked, an unresolved V gene accounts for under half of them, and the cause for the rest is not known. From that table come the V and J calls and clone size; the DNA was used to work out D and trimming. The sample has 25,000 to 30,000 clones on record, with no singletons. The ten largest clones add up to under 3% of the sample.

Between the V and J ends, shortened by 5 bases and 2 bases respectively, the junction contains 19 bases. From the cysteine up to the phenylalanine, the CDR3 has a length of 18 residues. Only CDR3 DNA remains: 54 bases, in frame from the first base. The CDR1 and CDR2 encoded by the germline V gene (reference sequence) are LNHDA and SQIVND. In its sample, this clone was seen many times. Its antigen specificity is not known. The sample holds no much larger clone one base away, and base qualities are not on file. The sequenced sample was PBMCs. The chain uses TRBV19 and TRBJ1-6, with TRBD1 tentatively as D gene (5 bases match). The TCR was taken from a woman aged 55-69 years in good health, CMV-negative, and a related stem cell transplant donor. The sequenced DNA: TGTGCCAGTAGTCCCCGAGGCGGGGGAAGGACCTATAATTCACCCCTCCACTTT. Translated, it reads CASSPRGGGRTYNSPLHF.